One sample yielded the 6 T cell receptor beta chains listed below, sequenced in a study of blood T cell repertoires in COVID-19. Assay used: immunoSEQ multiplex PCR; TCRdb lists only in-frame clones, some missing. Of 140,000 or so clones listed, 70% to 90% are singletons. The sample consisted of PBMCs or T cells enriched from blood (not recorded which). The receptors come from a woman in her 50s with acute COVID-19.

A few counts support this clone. CDR3 loop: CASSSSADSYEQYF. The CDR3 coding sequence is TGTGCCAGTAGTTCTAGCGCGGACTCCTACGAGCAGTACTTC. The V call is TRBV19, the J call TRBJ2-7, with D perhaps TRBD2 (6 bases). Trimming removed 5 bases at V and 0 bases at J, with 11 bases between. Germline values: CDR1 LNHDA, CDR2 SQIVND (reference sequence). This CDR3 comprises 14 residues.

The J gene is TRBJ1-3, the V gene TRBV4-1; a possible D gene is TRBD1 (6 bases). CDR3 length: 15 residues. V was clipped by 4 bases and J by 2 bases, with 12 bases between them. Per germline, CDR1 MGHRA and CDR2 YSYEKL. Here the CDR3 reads CASSLGGQTGNTIYF. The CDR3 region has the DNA TGCGCCAGCAGCCTAGGAGGACAGACTGGAAACACCATATATTTT.

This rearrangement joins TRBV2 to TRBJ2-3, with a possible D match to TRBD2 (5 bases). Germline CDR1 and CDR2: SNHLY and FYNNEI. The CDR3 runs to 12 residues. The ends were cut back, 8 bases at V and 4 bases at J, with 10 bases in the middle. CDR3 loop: CASGEWADTQYF. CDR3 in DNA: TGTGCCAGCGGGGAGTGGGCAGATACGCAGTATTTT. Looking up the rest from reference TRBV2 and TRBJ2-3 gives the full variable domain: EPEVTQTPSHQVTQMGQEVILRCVPISNHLYFYWYRQILGQKVEFLVSFYNNEISEKSEIFDDQFSVERPDGSNFTLKIRSTKLEDSAMYFCASGEWADTQYFGPGTRLTVL.

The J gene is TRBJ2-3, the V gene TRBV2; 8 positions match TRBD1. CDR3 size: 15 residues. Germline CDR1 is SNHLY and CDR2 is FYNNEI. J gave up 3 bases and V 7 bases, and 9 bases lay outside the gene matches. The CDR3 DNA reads TGTGCCAGCAACGACAGGGGCCACCTTACAGATACGCAGTATTTT. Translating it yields CASNDRGHLTDTQYF.

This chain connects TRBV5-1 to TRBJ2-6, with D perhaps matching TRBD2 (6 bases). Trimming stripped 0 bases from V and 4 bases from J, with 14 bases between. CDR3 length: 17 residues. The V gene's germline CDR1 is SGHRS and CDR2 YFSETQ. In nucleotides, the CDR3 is TGCGCCAGCAGCTTGGTTTCCCGCGGGGCAGGGGCCAACGTCCTGACTTTC. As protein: CASSLVSRGAGANVLTF.

The CDR3 sequence is CASSYQTGGELFF. The CDR3 DNA reads as TGTGCCAGCAGTTACCAAACCGGCGGGGAGCTGTTTTTT. This rearrangement joins TRBV6-5 to TRBJ2-2; no clear D. This CDR3 comprises 13 residues. CDR1 and CDR2 from the germline V gene are MNHEY and SVGAGI. The V end was cut by 2 bases, the J end by 7 bases, with 8 bases between.